These 20 T cell receptor beta chains share one sample of origin, sequenced in a study of shared clonotypes between healthy human individuals. Assay: immunoSEQ multiplex PCR; the TCRdb copy retains only in-frame clones and omits some. The repertoire holds about 670,000 clones, about two thirds seen once, with 1.8% in the top ten. Sample: memory CD4+ T cells sorted from blood. Subset denoted: CD45RA-negative fraction. Receptor source: a woman aged 30 to 39 in good health.

The rearrangement links TRBV18 to TRBJ2-2; weak D call: TRBD2 (5 bases). CDR3 length equals 15 residues. Trimming cost V 2 bases and J 2 bases, with 9 bases left between them. CDR1 KGHSH and CDR2 LQKENI come from the germline V gene. CDR3: CASSPRAENTGELFF. DNA of the CDR3: TGTGCCAGCTCACCAAGAGCGGAAAACACCGGGGAGCTGTTTTTT.

Ten or more counts support this clone. The chain carries TRBV9 and TRBJ1-2, with D hard to call. CDR1 SGDLS and CDR2 YYNGEE come from the germline V gene. CDR3 length: 13 amino acids. V shed 3 bases and J shed 6 bases, with 12 bases lying between them. The chain's CDR3 is CASSALSRHGYTF. The CDR3 bases are TGTGCCAGCAGCGCTCTATCGAGACATGGCTACACCTTC.

Concerning this clone: It is likely a read error: a sequence one base away is far more abundant. The identical CDR3 is also encoded by other nucleotide sequences in the sample. The CDR3 reads CASSYGPDTQYF. The CDR3 DNA is TGTGCCAGCAGTTACGGGCCTGATACGCAGTATTTT. The J gene is TRBJ2-3, the V gene TRBV6-5; D remains ambiguous. This CDR3 has 12 residues. V lost 2 bases, J lost 6 bases, and 6 bases lay in between. Germline CDR1 reads MNHEY; CDR2 reads SVGAGI.

In its sample, this clone was seen a few times. The V gene is TRBV7-6, the J gene TRBJ2-5; D is tentatively TRBD1 or TRBD2 (7 bases each). Germline V gene data show CDR1 as SGHVS and CDR2 as FNYEAQ. The ends were cut back, 5 bases at V and 4 bases at J, with 20 bases in the middle. This CDR3 comprises 16 residues. CDR3 amino acids: CASSPRGGASAETQYF. DNA for the CDR3: TGTGCCAGCAGCCCCAGGGGGGGAGCCAGCGCAGAGACCCAGTACTTC.

This clone was detected a few times. The chain links TRBV25-1 to TRBJ2-3, with TRBD2 matching 10 bases. The J segment lost 1 base and the V segment lost 7 bases, leaving 11 bases of the junction unmatched. CDR1 is MGHDK, CDR2 SYGVNS, per germline. The CDR3 runs to 17 residues. CDR3 coding DNA: TGTGCCAGCACCCCCCCAGCTAGCGGGGGCCGCACAGATACGCAGTATTTT. It encodes CASTPPASGGRTDTQYF.

The rearrangement links TRBV5-6 to TRBJ2-7; maybe TRBD2 (6 bases). Germline CDR1 SGHDT, CDR2 YYEEEE. Trimming cost V 4 bases and J 7 bases, with 21 bases left between them. The CDR3 sequence is 15 residues long. CDR3: CASSRPTSRGGEQYF. The CDR3 DNA follows: TGTGCCAGCAGCCGCCCCACGAGCCGTGGGGGGGAGCAGTACTTC.

The V gene is TRBV19, the J gene TRBJ2-5, with TRBD1 identical over 11 bases. CDR3 length equals 16 residues. CDR1 is LNHDA and CDR2 is SQIVND in the germline V gene (reference sequence). The V and J ends lost 6 bases and 5 bases, in that order; junction bases with no gene match: 11. The CDR3 reads CASRFGQGADGETQYF. Written as DNA, the CDR3 is TGTGCCAGTAGATTTGGACAGGGGGCGGATGGGGAGACCCAGTACTTC.

The chain recombines TRBV5-1 with TRBJ2-3, with TRBD1 identical over 9 bases. Germline V CDR1 and CDR2: SGHRS, YFSETQ. With V trimmed by 7 bases and J by 2 bases, 5 bases remained unmatched. The CDR3 contains 14 residues. The DNA for the CDR3 is TGCGCCAGCCGGACAGGGGAGGTCACAGATACGCAGTATTTT. Amino acids: CASRTGEVTDTQYF. The entire variable domain, with the rest obtained from reference TRBV5-1 and TRBJ2-3, is as follows: KAGVTQTPRYLIKTRGQQVTLSCSPISGHRSVSWYQQTPGQGLQFLFEYFSETQRNKGNFPGRFSGRQFSNSRSEMNVSTLELGDSALYLCASRTGEVTDTQYFGPGTRLTVL.

This sequence joins TRBV6-7 and TRBJ2-7, with D perhaps matching TRBD2 (6 bases). Being an ORF, TRBV6-7 has a function that is uncertain. V gave up 0 bases and J gave up 0 bases, with 21 bases separating them. This CDR3 has 19 amino acids. The CDR3 here is CASSYSISRREPNSYEQYF. CDR3 bases: TGTGCCAGCAGTTACTCGATAAGCAGGCGGGAACCAAACTCCTACGAGCAGTACTTC.

V usage is TRBV4-2 and J usage is TRBJ2-7; 7 bases match TRBD2. Per the germline V gene, CDR1 is LGHNA and CDR2 is YNFKEQ. CDR3 length: 15 amino acids. Trimming cost V 0 bases and J 3 bases; bases outside gene matches: 5. The CDR3 nucleotides are TGTGCCAGCAGCCAAGAAGGGACTATGGGCTACGAGCAGTACTTC. Protein sequence: CASSQEGTMGYEQYF.

The chain combines TRBV7-2 with TRBJ2-5, with a possible D match to TRBD2 (5 bases). The V gene lost 5 bases and the J gene lost 5 bases, with 18 bases spanning the gap. Germline V gene data show CDR1 as SGHTA and CDR2 as FQGNSA. The CDR3 is 15 amino acids. Here the CDR3 DNA reads TGTGCCAGCAGCCCCGGGATCAAGGGTCGGGAGACCCAGTACTTC. It specifies CASSPGIKGRETQYF. Variable domain in full (rest from reference TRBV7-2 and TRBJ2-5): GAGVSQSPSNKVTEKGKDVELRCDPISGHTALYWYRQSLGQGLEFLIYFQGNSAPDKSGLPSDRFSAERTGGSVSTLTIQRTQQEDSAVYLCASSPGIKGRETQYFGPGTRLLVL.

The rearrangement uses TRBV18 and TRBJ2-7, with TRBD2 matching over 11 bases. The CDR3 totals 14 residues. The germline V gene has CDR1 KGHSH and CDR2 LQKENI. With V trimmed by 2 bases and J by 6 bases, 3 bases remained unmatched. DNA for the CDR3: TGTGCCAGCTCACCAGCTAGCGGGAGGCGCGAGCAGTACTTC. It codes for CASSPASGRREQYF.

V is TRBV7-9 and J is TRBJ1-2; a weak D match, TRBD1 (6 bases). The V end lost 1 base, the J end lost 5 bases, and 11 bases lay between the germline ends. The CDR3 length is 14 residues. Looked up from germline, CDR1 is SEHNR and CDR2 is FQNEAQ (reference sequence). The CDR3 nucleotides are TGTGCCAGCAGCTTAGACAACAGGGTATATGGCTACACCTTC. Translation: CASSLDNRVYGYTF.

The chain couples TRBV25-1 to TRBJ2-7; 9 positions agree with TRBD1. V lost 4 bases, J lost 2 bases, and 15 bases stayed unmatched. CDR3 size: 18 residues. CDR1 is MGHDK, CDR2 SYGVNS, per germline. The CDR3 DNA is TGTGCCAGCAGTGGTCCCCCCCGACCGGGACAGGGACCCTACGAGCAGTACTTC. It encodes CASSGPPRPGQGPYEQYF.

J is TRBJ2-7 and V is TRBV9; the match to TRBD2 covers 12 bases. V shed 3 bases and J 2 bases; nucleotides not matched to a gene: 6. CDR1 and CDR2 from the germline V gene are SGDLS and YYNGEE. The CDR3 runs to 16 residues. CDR3 sequence: CASSETLAGGAYEQYF. For the CDR3, the DNA is TGTGCCAGCAGCGAGACACTAGCGGGGGGAGCCTACGAGCAGTACTTC.

As regards this clone: This sample includes further DNA sequences coding for the same CDR3. This sequence joins TRBV5-1 and TRBJ2-5, with TRBD1 matching over 9 bases. V trimming: 4 bases; J trimming: 3 bases; junction bases outside the gene matches: 4. Germline loops: CDR1 SGHRS, CDR2 YFSETQ. This CDR3 has 14 amino acids. The CDR3 loop reads CASSPGTGKETQYF. In nucleotides, the CDR3 is TGCGCCAGCAGCCCGGGGACAGGGAAAGAGACCCAGTACTTC.

As DNA, the CDR3 is TGTGCCAGCAGCCAAGATCGGAACAATGAGCAGTTCTTC. Amino acids: CASSQDRNNEQFF. This chain joins TRBV4-2 and TRBJ2-1; D unresolved. Trimming cost V 0 bases and J 5 bases, with 5 bases left between them. Germline CDR1 reads LGHNA; CDR2 reads YNFKEQ. CDR3 length: 13 residues.

The chain carries TRBV5-1 and TRBJ2-7; TRBD1 is a possible D gene (5 bases). The V gene's germline CDR1 is SGHRS and CDR2 YFSETQ. V was pared by 1 base and J by 5 bases, with 13 bases between. The CDR3 length is 14 residues. Here the CDR3 reads CASSLTGPVDEQYF. In DNA form, the CDR3 reads TGCGCCAGCAGCTTGACAGGCCCGGTGGACGAGCAGTACTTC. Full variable domain (outside the CDR3, taken from reference TRBV5-1 and TRBJ2-7): KAGVTQTPRYLIKTRGQQVTLSCSPISGHRSVSWYQQTPGQGLQFLFEYFSETQRNKGNFPGRFSGRQFSNSRSEMNVSTLELGDSALYLCASSLTGPVDEQYFGPGTRLTVT.

As for this clone: Other DNA sequences in this sample translate to the same CDR3. Here the CDR3 DNA reads TGTGCCAGTAGTATACAGGGGAAACAGCCCCAGCATTTT. Translating it yields CASSIQGKQPQHF. The chain uses TRBV19 and TRBJ1-5, with D perhaps matching TRBD1 (6 bases). Trimming pared 2 bases from V and 7 bases from J, leaving 9 bases between. CDR1 is LNHDA and CDR2 is SQIVND in the germline V gene (reference sequence). The CDR3 has 13 residues.

In its sample, this clone was seen a few times. This rearrangement joins TRBV5-1 to TRBJ1-2; the match to TRBD1 covers 7 bases. After removal of 0 bases from V and 8 bases from J, the junction contained 4 bases not matched to a gene. CDR3 length equals 13 residues. Germline V gives CDR1 SGHRS, CDR2 YFSETQ. For the CDR3, the DNA is TGCGCCAGCAGCTTGGGGACAGGTTGGGGCTACACCTTC. This gives the protein CASSLGTGWGYTF.